Each of the 17 T cell receptor beta chains below was sequenced from the same sample in a study of CD8 T cells in Susac syndrome. The RNA input was roughly 0.5 to 1 ug, and it was reverse transcribed with random hexamers. TCRdb analysed the immunoSEQ multiplex PCR reads with MiXCR anew, one entry per CDR3 protein. The table shows around 200,000 distinct CDR3 sequences, with 95% occurring only once. The sequenced sample was CD4+ T cells from PBMCs. The receptors here all came from a human donor in good health.

The chain uses TRBV29-1 and TRBJ1-2; 11 bases line up with TRBD1. The germline CDR1 and CDR2 sequences are SQVTM and ANQGSEA. The CDR3 contains 12 residues. With V trimmed by 7 bases and J by 7 bases, 5 bases remained unmatched. CDR3 region: CSALGQGAGYTF. The CDR3 region has the DNA TGCAGCGCCCTCGGACAGGGGGCTGGCTACACCTTC.

DNA of the CDR3: TGTGCCAGCAGTTTATGGACAGGAGGTGAAGGGCACGAGCAGTACGTC. This translates into CASSLWTGGEGHEQYV. The genes are TRBV12-3 or TRBV12-4 and TRBJ2-7, with 7 positions matching TRBD1. V trimming: 2 bases; J trimming: 5 bases; junction bases outside the gene matches: 12. CDR3 length equals 16 residues.

The chain is built from TRBV3-1 and TRBJ1-2; tentatively, D is TRBD1 (5 bases). Trimming shortened V by 6 bases and J by 7 bases, and 12 bases separated the two germline ends. CDR1 is LGHDT and CDR2 is YNNKEL in the germline V gene (reference sequence). This CDR3 is 12 amino acids long. The CDR3 is CASRMTEAGYTF. CDR3 nucleotides: TGTGCCAGCAGAATGACAGAGGCTGGCTACACCTTC.

This chain uses TRBV30 with TRBJ2-5, with 12 bases aligning to TRBD2. CDR1 GTSNPN and CDR2 SVGIG come from the germline V gene (reference sequence). V shed 5 bases and J 1 base; nucleotides not matched to a gene: 2. The CDR3 runs 14 residues. CDR3 region: CAWGTSGSQETQYF. The CDR3 DNA is TGTGCCTGGGGGACTAGCGGGTCCCAAGAGACCCAGTACTTC. Variable domain in full (rest from reference TRBV30 and TRBJ2-5): SQTIHQWPATLVQPVGSPLSLECTVEGTSNPNLYWYRQAAGRGLQLLFYSVGIGQISSEVPQNLSASRPQDRQFILSSKKLLLSDSGFYLCAWGTSGSQETQYFGPGTRLLVL.

This chain connects TRBV3-1 to TRBJ1-2, with D unclear. Germline assignment: CDR1 LGHDT and CDR2 YNNKEL (reference sequence). This CDR3 is built from 16 residues. The germline V and J ends were trimmed by 0 bases and 0 bases, with 11 bases remaining between them. This CDR3 is CASSQDGHSANYGYTF. CDR3 DNA sequence: TGTGCCAGCAGCCAAGATGGTCATTCTGCTAACTATGGCTACACCTTC.

A word on this clonotype: Sequence at one end of the junction differs from germline and may be a read error. This sequence joins TRBV7-9 and TRBJ1-6, with TRBD1 as a possible D gene (6 bases). Germline CDR1 and CDR2: SEHNR and FQNEAQ (reference sequence). The CDR3 extends over 12 amino acids. CDR3 DNA: TGTGCCAGCAGCACCGATCCGGGACACCGTCGTTTT. Protein product: CASSTDPGHRRF.

The V gene is TRBV11-3, the J gene TRBJ2-1; TRBD2 is a possible D gene (6 bases). The CDR3 totals 15 residues. Germline V gives CDR1 SGHNT, CDR2 YENEEA. V lost 5 bases and J lost 4, with 15 bases in between. As DNA, the CDR3 is TGTGCCAGCAGCCTTGGGACTCCGGGTTACAATGAGCAGTTCTTC. It yields the protein CASSLGTPGYNEQFF.

The chain recombines TRBV7-9 with TRBJ2-2, with 9 bases matching TRBD2. The CDR3 is 14 amino acids. J was trimmed by 4 bases and V by 5 bases; bases with no gene match: 2. Germline CDR1 and CDR2: SEHNR and FQNEAQ (reference sequence). The CDR3 sequence is CASSPSGATGELFF. In DNA, the CDR3 is TGTGCCAGCAGCCCTAGCGGGGCCACCGGGGAGCTGTTTTTT.

This clonotype was seen once. The chain carries TRBV12-3 or TRBV12-4 and TRBJ2-3; D might be TRBD1 (5 bases). CDR3 size: 12 residues. V shed 11 bases and J shed 2 bases, with 11 bases lying between them. The CDR3 spells CASRQTTDTQYF. The CDR3 bases are TGTGCCTCCCGACAGACCACAGATACGCAGTATTTT.

The chain couples TRBV24-1 to TRBJ2-2, with a tentative D call TRBD1 (5 bases). Germline CDR1 KGHDR, CDR2 SFDVKD. V was clipped by 0 bases and J by 6 bases, with 10 bases between them. The length of the CDR3 is 15 residues. The CDR3 coding sequence is TGTGCCACCAGTGATTTGACAGGCTCGGCCGGGGAGCTGTTTTTT. Translating it yields CATSDLTGSAGELFF.

This chain uses TRBV9 with TRBJ2-1; no firm D call. CDR1 is SGDLS and CDR2 is YYNGEE in the germline V gene. The V gene lost 0 bases and the J gene lost 0 bases, with 13 bases spanning the gap. This CDR3 is built from 17 residues. The CDR3 reads CASSVEGMGSSYNEQFF. The CDR3 DNA reads TGTGCCAGCAGCGTAGAAGGTATGGGAAGCTCCTACAATGAGCAGTTCTTC.

The chain links TRBV5-1 to TRBJ2-3; D not resolved. This CDR3 spans 15 amino acids. Trimming cost V 0 bases and J 2 bases, with 10 bases left between them. In germline, CDR1 is SGHRS, CDR2 YFSETQ. The CDR3 nucleotides are TGCGCCAGCAGCTTGGACGGACGACCCACAGATACGCAGTATTTT. Amino acid sequence: CASSLDGRPTDTQYF.

This chain uses TRBV2 with TRBJ2-5, with D perhaps given as TRBD1 or TRBD2 (5 bases each). V lost 8 bases to trimming and J lost 3 bases, with 16 bases between them. The CDR3 runs 14 residues. CDR1 and CDR2 (germline): SNHLY, FYNNEI. The CDR3 DNA is TGTGCCAGCTCTGGTTGGGGGAACGAAGAGACCCAGTACTTC. This encodes CASSGWGNEETQYF. The full variable domain, its missing parts supplied by reference TRBV2 and TRBJ2-5, is EPEVTQTPSHQVTQMGQEVILRCVPISNHLYFYWYRQILGQKVEFLVSFYNNEISEKSEIFDDQFSVERPDGSNFTLKIRSTKLEDSAMYFCASSGWGNEETQYFGPGTRLLVL.

The chain has TRBV12-5 and TRBJ2-3; D ambiguous. Germline V lookup: CDR1 LGHNT, CDR2 FRNRAP. The CDR3 loop spans 14 amino acids. The V end was cut by 8 bases, the J end by 0 bases, with 12 bases between. CDR3 region: CASCPEVSTDTQYF. The CDR3 nucleotides read TGTGCTAGTTGTCCGGAAGTGAGCACAGATACGCAGTATTTT.

The rearrangement links TRBV24-1 to TRBJ2-1, with D uncertain. The CDR3 has 16 amino acids. The V gene's germline CDR1 is KGHDR and CDR2 SFDVKD. V was cut by 4 bases and J by 2 bases, with 14 bases left in between. The CDR3 sequence is CATSDHTSKPYNEQFF. The DNA for the CDR3 is TGTGCCACCAGTGACCATACGAGCAAACCCTACAATGAGCAGTTCTTC.

The chain uses TRBV29-1 and TRBJ1-4; the match to TRBD1 covers 9 bases. This CDR3 contains 15 residues. Per germline, CDR1 SQVTM and CDR2 ANQGSEA. V shed 3 bases and J 8 bases; nucleotides not matched to a gene: 10. The CDR3 DNA follows: TGCAGCGTTGAGCTAGCGGGACAGGGAGTCGAAAAACTGTTTTTT. Translation gives CSVELAGQGVEKLFF.

V gene TRBV4-1 combines with J gene TRBJ2-1, with 8 bases fitting TRBD2. This CDR3 region has 16 residues. The V and J ends lost 0 bases and 8 bases, in that order; junction bases with no gene match: 9. CDR1 MGHRA and CDR2 YSYEKL come from the germline V gene. The CDR3 sequence: CASSQDPPGLVDEQFF. CDR3 in DNA: TGCGCCAGCAGCCAAGATCCGCCGGGACTAGTCGATGAGCAGTTCTTC.